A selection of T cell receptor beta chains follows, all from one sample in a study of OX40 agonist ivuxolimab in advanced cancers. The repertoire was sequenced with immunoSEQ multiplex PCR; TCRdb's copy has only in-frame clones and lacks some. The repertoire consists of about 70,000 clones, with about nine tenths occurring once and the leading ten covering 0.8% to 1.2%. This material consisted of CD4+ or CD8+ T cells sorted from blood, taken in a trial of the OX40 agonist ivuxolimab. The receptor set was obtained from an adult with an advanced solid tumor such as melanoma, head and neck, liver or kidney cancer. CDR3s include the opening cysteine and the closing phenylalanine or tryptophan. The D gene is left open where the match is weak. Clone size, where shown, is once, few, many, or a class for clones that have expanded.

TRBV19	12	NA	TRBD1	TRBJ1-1	CASSVNRGKAFF	TGTGCCAGTAGTGTAAACAGGGGTAAGGCTTTCTTT
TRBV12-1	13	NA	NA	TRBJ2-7	CASQGRRGYEQYF	TGTGCCAGTCAGGGACGGAGGGGGTACGAGCAGTACTTC
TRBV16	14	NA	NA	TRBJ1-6	CASSQSRKNSPLHF	TGTGCCAGCAGCCAATCGAGGAAGAATTCACCCCTCCACTTT
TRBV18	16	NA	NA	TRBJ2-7	CASSQKTGTGVYEQYF	TGTGCCAGCTCGCAGAAAACCGGGACGGGGGTCTACGAGCAGTACTTC
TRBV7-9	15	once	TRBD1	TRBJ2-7	CASSRPGTGVLEQYF	TGTGCCAGCAGCCGTCCCGGGACAGGGGTCCTCGAGCAGTACTTC
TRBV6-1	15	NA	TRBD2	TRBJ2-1	CASSVQAGGYNEQFF	TGTGCCAGCAGTGTCCAAGCGGGGGGATACAATGAGCAGTTCTTC
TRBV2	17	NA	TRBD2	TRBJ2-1	CASSRRLAGGLDNEQFF	TGTGCCAGCAGCCGGAGACTAGCGGGGGGCCTAGACAATGAGCAGTTCTTC
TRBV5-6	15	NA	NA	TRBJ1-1	CASSLLGRKNTEAFF	TGTGCCAGCAGCTTGTTGGGGAGGAAGAACACTGAAGCTTTCTTT
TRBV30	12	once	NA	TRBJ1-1	CAWSVLGAENFF	TGTGCCTGGAGTGTACTAGGGGCGGAAAATTTCTTT
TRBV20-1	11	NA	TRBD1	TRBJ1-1	CSAATGAEAFF	TGCAGTGCAGCGACAGGGGCTGAAGCTTTCTTT
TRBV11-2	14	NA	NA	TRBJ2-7	CASSPTERNYEQYF	TGTGCCAGCAGCCCCACGGAAAGGAACTACGAGCAGTACTTC
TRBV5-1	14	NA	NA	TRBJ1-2	CASSSSTWDYGYTF	TGCGCCAGCAGCTCCTCGACTTGGGACTATGGCTACACCTTC
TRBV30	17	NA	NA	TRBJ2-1	CAWSRLLTGKSYNEQFF	TGTGCCTGGAGCCGCCTCCTTACAGGGAAATCCTACAATGAGCAGTTCTTC
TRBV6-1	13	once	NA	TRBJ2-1	CASSVGGVGEQFF	TGTGCCAGCAGTGTTGGTGGGGTAGGTGAGCAGTTCTTC
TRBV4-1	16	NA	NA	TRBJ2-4	CASSQGETRSQNIQYF	TGCGCCAGCAGCCAAGGGGAGACTAGGTCCCAAAACATTCAGTACTTC
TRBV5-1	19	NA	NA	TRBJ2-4	CANSKQSGAGFGAKNIQYF	TGCGCCAACAGCAAACAATCAGGGGCAGGGTTTGGGGCCAAAAACATTCAGTACTTC
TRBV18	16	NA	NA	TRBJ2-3	CASSPPGGSQTDTQYF	TGTGCCAGCTCACCACCGGGGGGCTCACAAACAGATACGCAGTATTTT
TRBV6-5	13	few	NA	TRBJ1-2	CASSRTGRGGYTF	TGTGCCAGCAGTCGAACAGGGAGGGGGGGCTACACCTTC
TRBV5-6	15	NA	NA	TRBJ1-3	CASSLGIFSGNTIYF	TGTGCCAGCAGCTTGGGGATCTTCTCTGGAAACACCATATATTTT
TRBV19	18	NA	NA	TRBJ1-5	CASEERKTAIVYNQPQHF	TGTGCCAGCGAGGAGAGGAAGACAGCTATAGTATACAATCAGCCCCAGCATTTT
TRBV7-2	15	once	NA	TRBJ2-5	CASSFSGTYQETQYF	TGTGCCAGCAGCTTTAGCGGAACGTACCAAGAGACCCAGTACTTC
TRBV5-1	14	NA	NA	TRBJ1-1	CASRGGLGNTEAFF	TGCGCCAGCAGGGGGGGGCTCGGGAACACTGAAGCTTTCTTT
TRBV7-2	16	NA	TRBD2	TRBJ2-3	CASSLVASGGQDTQYF	TGTGCCAGCAGCTTAGTGGCTAGCGGGGGTCAGGATACGCAGTATTTT
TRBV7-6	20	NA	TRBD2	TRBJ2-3	CASSFLDPSPSGGPRDTQYF	TGTGCCAGCAGCTTTCTGGATCCCTCCCCTAGCGGGGGGCCCAGGGATACGCAGTATTTT
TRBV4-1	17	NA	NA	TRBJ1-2	CASSQGGRAAPLLGYTF	TGCGCCAGCAGCCAAGGGGGCAGGGCGGCCCCACTCCTTGGCTACACCTTC
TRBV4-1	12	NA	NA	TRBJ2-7	CASSQDLGEQYF	TGCGCCAGCAGCCAAGATCTTGGCGAGCAGTACTTC
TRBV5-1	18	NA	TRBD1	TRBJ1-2	CASSSTPGTVDFNYGYTF	TGCGCCAGCAGCTCCACCCCCGGGACAGTCGACTTTAACTATGGCTACACCTTC
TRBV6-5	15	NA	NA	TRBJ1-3	CASTRQGGSGNTIYF	TGTGCCAGCACCCGACAAGGGGGCTCTGGAAACACCATATATTTT
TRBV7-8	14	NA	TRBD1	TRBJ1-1	CASSSDRGNTEAFF	TGTGCCAGCAGTTCAGACAGGGGGAACACTGAAGCTTTCTTT
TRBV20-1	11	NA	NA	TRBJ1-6	CSATNRVGYHF	TGCAGTGCAACCAACCGGGTCGGGTACCACTTT
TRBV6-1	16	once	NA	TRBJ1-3	CASSETQGQSGNTIYF	TGTGCCAGCAGTGAAACCCAGGGACAATCAGGAAACACCATATATTTT
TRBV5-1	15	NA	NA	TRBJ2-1	CASSLDGSNYNEQFF	TGCGCCAGCAGCTTGGATGGGAGTAACTACAATGAGCAGTTCTTC
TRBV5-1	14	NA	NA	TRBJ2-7	CASSLVAGIYEQYF	TGCGCCAGCAGCTTGGTGGCAGGGATCTACGAGCAGTACTTC
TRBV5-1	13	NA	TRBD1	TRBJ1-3	CASSLTGDDTIYF	TGCGCCAGCAGCTTAACAGGGGATGACACCATATATTTT
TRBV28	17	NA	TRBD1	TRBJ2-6	CASSSGTGRPGANVLTF	TGTGCCAGCAGTTCCGGGACAGGGCGACCTGGGGCCAACGTCCTGACTTTC
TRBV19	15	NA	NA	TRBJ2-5	CASSIQLGLQETQYF	TGTGCCAGTAGTATCCAGCTAGGGCTACAAGAGACCCAGTACTTC
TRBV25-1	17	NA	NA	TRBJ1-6	CASRAEGGVTYNSPLHF	TGTGCCAGCAGGGCAGAGGGTGGGGTGACCTATAATTCACCCCTCCACTTT
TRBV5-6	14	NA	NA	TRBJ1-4	CASSLRAGAEKLFF	TGTGCCAGCAGCTTGAGGGCAGGGGCTGAAAAACTGTTTTTT
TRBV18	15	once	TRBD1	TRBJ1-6	CASSPGQFYNSPLHF	TGTGCCAGCTCACCGGGACAGTTCTATAATTCACCCCTCCACTTT
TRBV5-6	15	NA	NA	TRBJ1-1	CASSLPGPTNTEAFF	TGTGCCAGCAGCTTACCGGGACCTACGAACACTGAAGCTTTCTTT
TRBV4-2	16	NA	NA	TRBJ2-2	CASSRPEGRLTGELFF	TGTGCCAGCAGCCGCCCAGAGGGCAGGCTCACCGGGGAGCTGTTTTTT
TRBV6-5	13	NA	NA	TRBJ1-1	CASSKQLSTEAFF	TGTGCCAGCAGTAAACAGCTATCCACTGAAGCTTTCTTT